Presented here are 9 T cell receptor beta chains from one specimen sequenced in a study of cytomegalovirus exposure and HLA in healthy donors. The primer mix had 60 Vbeta and 13 Jbeta primers. TCRdb's copy holds only in-frame clones and misses some; the assay was immunoSEQ multiplex PCR. The data show about 69,000 clones, approximately 80% seen once. Sequences were obtained from PBMCs. These receptors originate from a man younger than 35 in good health and CMV-seronegative.

The V call is TRBV5-1, the J call TRBJ1-6; D uncertain. Trimming took 0 bases from V and 6 from J, leaving 4 bases between them. CDR3 size: 13 residues. The germline V gene has CDR1 SGHRS and CDR2 YFSETQ. DNA for the CDR3: TGCGCCAGCAGCTTGGACAGTAATTCACCCCTCCACTTT. Translating it yields CASSLDSNSPLHF.

The V gene is TRBV4-1, the J gene TRBJ2-1; TRBD1 is a possible D gene (5 bases). The CDR3 spans 12 residues. Per the germline V gene, CDR1 is MGHRA and CDR2 is YSYEKL. Trimming took 3 bases from V and 9 from J, leaving 9 bases between them. CDR3 in amino acids: CASSQGLGEQFF. CDR3 coding DNA: TGCGCCAGCAGCCAGGGGCTCGGTGAGCAGTTCTTC.

This chain connects TRBV28 to TRBJ2-5, with TRBD2 as a possible D gene (5 bases). V was clipped by 2 bases and J by 1 base, with 14 bases between them. The CDR3 has 16 residues. Germline CDR1 is MDHEN and CDR2 is SYDVKM. The CDR3 coding sequence is TGTGCCAGCAGTTTACACGTTCGTCGGGGCCAAGAGACCCAGTACTTC. It encodes CASSLHVRRGQETQYF.

This clone was seen once. The chain joins TRBV18 to TRBJ1-2; D unclear. Deletions cut 3 bases from V and 4 bases from J, with 9 bases between. Per the germline V gene, CDR1 is KGHSH and CDR2 is LQKENI. The CDR3 totals 13 residues. This chain's CDR3 is CASSPSSTYGYTF. CDR3 coding DNA: TGTGCCAGCTCACCGTCTTCTACCTATGGCTACACCTTC.

V gene TRBV5-1 combines with J gene TRBJ2-7; unclear D gene. This CDR3 has 14 residues. V shed 4 bases and J shed 2 bases, with 13 bases lying between them. Germline V gives CDR1 SGHRS, CDR2 YFSETQ. CDR3 coding DNA: TGCGCCAGCAGCACATATGGCGGCCCCTACGAGCAGTACTTC. Amino acid sequence: CASSTYGGPYEQYF.

The chain couples TRBV5-1 to TRBJ2-5; TRBD2 agrees at 7 bases. In germline, CDR1 is SGHRS, CDR2 YFSETQ. This CDR3 is 12 amino acids long. V lost 3 bases, J lost 4 bases, and 0 bases stayed unmatched. The CDR3 region has the DNA TGCGCCAGCAGCTGGGAGGGAGAGACCCAGTACTTC. As protein: CASSWEGETQYF. The complete variable domain, with remaining parts taken from reference TRBV5-1 and TRBJ2-5, reads KAGVTQTPRYLIKTRGQQVTLSCSPISGHRSVSWYQQTPGQGLQFLFEYFSETQRNKGNFPGRFSGRQFSNSRSEMNVSTLELGDSALYLCASSWEGETQYFGPGTRLLVL.

V and J are TRBV7-3 and TRBJ1-6, with a tentative D call TRBD1 (6 bases). Trimming removed 8 bases from V and 8 bases from J, with 19 bases in between. Germline V gene lookup returns CDR1 SGHTA and CDR2 FQGTGA. The CDR3 has 15 amino acids. This chain's CDR3 is CASPGGSGAHSPLHF. CDR3 sequence (DNA): TGTGCCAGCCCCGGCGGTTCAGGGGCTCATTCACCCCTCCACTTT.

J is TRBJ2-2 and V is TRBV6-5; D unresolved. The CDR3 spans 14 residues. Trimming removed 6 bases from V and 1 base from J, with 9 bases in between. The germline CDR1 and CDR2 sequences are MNHEY and SVGAGI. The CDR3 is CASRRDMNTGELFF. The CDR3, as DNA: TGTGCCAGCAGACGCGACATGAACACCGGGGAGCTGTTTTTT.

This clone is a singleton in its sample. The rearrangement uses TRBV5-4 and TRBJ1-6; a possible D gene is TRBD1 (6 bases). The germline V gene encodes CDR1 SGHNT and CDR2 YYREEE (reference sequence). The V end was cut by 4 bases, the J end by 9 bases, with 26 bases between. CDR3 length: 18 residues. The CDR3 nucleotides read TGTGCCAGCAGCCCGGAGCATCGGTGGGGGGGGGCTGGTTCACCCCTCCACTTT. This translates into CASSPEHRWGGAGSPLHF.